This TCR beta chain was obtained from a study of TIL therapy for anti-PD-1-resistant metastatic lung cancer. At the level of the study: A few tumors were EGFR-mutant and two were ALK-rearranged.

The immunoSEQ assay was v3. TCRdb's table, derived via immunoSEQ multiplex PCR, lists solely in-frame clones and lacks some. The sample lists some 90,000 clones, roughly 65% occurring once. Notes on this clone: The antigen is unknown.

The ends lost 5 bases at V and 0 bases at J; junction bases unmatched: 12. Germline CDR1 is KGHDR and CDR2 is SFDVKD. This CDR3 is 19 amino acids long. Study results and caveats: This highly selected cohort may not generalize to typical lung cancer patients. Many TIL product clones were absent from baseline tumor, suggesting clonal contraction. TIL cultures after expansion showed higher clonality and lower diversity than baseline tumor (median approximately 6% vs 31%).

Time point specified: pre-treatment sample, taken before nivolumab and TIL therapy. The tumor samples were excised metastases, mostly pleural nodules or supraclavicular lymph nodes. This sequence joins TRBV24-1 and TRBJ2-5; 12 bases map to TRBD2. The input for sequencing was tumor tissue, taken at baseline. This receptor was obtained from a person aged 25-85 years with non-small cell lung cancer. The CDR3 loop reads CATSGGFTSGGPNQETQYF. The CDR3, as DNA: TGTGCCACCAGTGGCGGATTTACTAGCGGGGGGCCCAACCAAGAGACCCAGTACTTC.